This T cell receptor beta chain derives from a study of shared clonotypes between healthy human individuals. Study-wide background: CD4 naive cells filled three plates per donor, CD4 memory three, CD8 naive two and CD8 memory one.

Method: immunoSEQ multiplex PCR; TCRdb's copy keeps in-frame clones and lacks some. The table lists about 2 million clones, about 95% of them singletons. The naive CD8 population came from CD45RO-negative cells selected for CCR7, without terminally differentiated effector memory CD45RA+ cells. The CDR3 runs to 14 residues. Germline CDR1 and CDR2: MGHRA and YSYEKL. Study-wide findings and caveats: Unshared clonotypes carried lower generation probabilities than those common to all four donors.

A remark on this clone: Its cognate antigen is unknown. At one end, the junction sequence differs from germline, possibly due to a read error. Other DNA sequences of this sample code for an identical CDR3.

Material for sequencing was naive CD8+ T cells sorted from blood. The receptor's source is a man in his late teens or twenties in good health. This chain joins TRBV4-1 and TRBJ2-7, with D perhaps given as TRBD1 or TRBD2 (5 bases each). CDR3 residues: CASSLGVGTYEQYF. CDR3 DNA sequence: TGTGCCAGCAGCTTGGGGGTGGGCACCTACGAGCAGTACTTC.